The 9 T cell receptor beta chains below were found in one sample sequenced in a study of CD8 T cell repertoires and HIV-1 epitope variants. Their recognized antigens are unknown. Method: immunoSEQ multiplex PCR; TCRdb's copy keeps in-frame clones and lacks some. The data contain 4,000 to 5,500 clones, 66% of them singletons. Sequenced input: cultured CD8+ T cells derived from PBMCs. These receptors all come from a male donor with HIV.

This sequence joins TRBV2 and TRBJ2-2; D perhaps matches TRBD1 (5 bases). The V and J ends lost 5 bases and 5 bases respectively, with 9 bases between them. The germline V gene encodes CDR1 SNHLY and CDR2 FYNNEI. This CDR3 contains 13 residues. The CDR3 DNA follows: TGTGCCAGCAGTTGGGGCAGAACCGGGGAGCTGTTTTTT. This sequence encodes CASSWGRTGELFF.

This chain connects TRBV6-5 to TRBJ2-2; 8 bases are a match to TRBD1. Germline CDR1 and CDR2: MNHEY and SVGAGI. This CDR3 spans 16 amino acids. V was pared by 2 bases and J by 5 bases, with 7 bases of the junction left unmatched. The chain's CDR3 is CASSYGQGGWTGELFF. DNA for the CDR3: TGTGCCAGCAGTTACGGACAGGGCGGGTGGACCGGGGAGCTGTTTTTT.

The chain links TRBV6-4 to TRBJ2-3, with 13 nucleotides matching TRBD2. Germline lookup yields CDR1 MRHNA and CDR2 SNTAGT. This CDR3 contains 16 residues. V was pared by 0 bases and J by 4 bases, with 1 base of the junction left unmatched. The CDR3 region has the DNA TGTGCCAGCAGTGACTCAACTAGCGGGGGGGCAGATACGCAGTATTTT. This encodes CASSDSTSGGADTQYF.

V and J are TRBV5-6 and TRBJ1-1; no clear D. Trimming removed 4 bases from V and 7 bases from J, with 26 bases in between. The CDR3 loop spans 17 amino acids. Germline loops: CDR1 SGHDT, CDR2 YYEEEE. The CDR3 bases are TGTGCCAGCAGCCCAATCGAGGACTGGACTGGAAGGGATGAAGCTTTCTTT. Its protein product is CASSPIEDWTGRDEAFF. The complete variable domain, with remaining parts taken from reference TRBV5-6 and TRBJ1-1, reads DAGVTQSPTHLIKTRGQQVTLRCSPKSGHDTVSWYQQALGQGPQFIFQYYEEEERQRGNFPDRFSGHQFPNYSSELNVNALLLGDSALYLCASSPIEDWTGRDEAFFGQGTRLTVV.

V usage is TRBV28 and J usage is TRBJ2-5; 8 bases fit TRBD1. V shed 4 bases, J shed 0 bases, and the junction held 4 bases outside the gene matches. CDR1 is MDHEN and CDR2 is SYDVKM in the germline V gene. This CDR3 is built from 15 residues. DNA for the CDR3: TGTGCCAGCAGTTCGAAGGACAGGGACCAAGAGACCCAGTACTTC. The encoded protein is CASSSKDRDQETQYF. The whole variable domain, filled in from reference TRBV28 and TRBJ2-5, reads DVKVTQSSRYLVKRTGEKVFLECVQDMDHENMFWYRQDPGLGLRLIYFSYDVKMKEKGDIPEGYSVSREKKERFSLILESASTNQTSMYLCASSSKDRDQETQYFGPGTRLLVL.

The chain recombines TRBV4-3 with TRBJ2-1, with TRBD2 matching over 8 bases. The V and J ends lost 4 bases and 8 bases, in that order; junction bases with no gene match: 16. The CDR3 is 17 amino acids. Germline CDR1 and CDR2: LGHNA and YSLEER. CDR3 protein: CASSPLAGGKNTDEQFF. For the CDR3, the DNA is TGCGCCAGCAGCCCCCTGGCGGGGGGAAAGAATACGGATGAGCAGTTCTTC.

This clone was counted once. V is TRBV5-4 and J is TRBJ1-1, with D uncertain. Germline CDR1 SGHNT, CDR2 YYREEE (reference sequence). The CDR3 totals 12 residues. Trimming shortened V by 4 bases and J by 0 bases, and 4 bases separated the two germline ends. This chain's CDR3 is CASSQVNTEAFF. The CDR3 DNA sequence: TGTGCCAGCAGCCAAGTGAACACTGAAGCTTTCTTT.

This clone has just one count. The chain uses TRBV5-6 and TRBJ2-6, with unresolved D. The CDR3 is 14 amino acids. The V gene's germline CDR1 is SGHDT and CDR2 YYEEEE. V was shortened by 4 bases and J by 2 bases, with 7 bases between the two germline ends. For the CDR3, the DNA is TGTGCCAGCAGCCCGAAACCTGGGGCCAACGTCCTGACTTTC. This encodes CASSPKPGANVLTF. Filled out from reference TRBV5-6 and TRBJ2-6, the complete variable domain reads DAGVTQSPTHLIKTRGQQVTLRCSPKSGHDTVSWYQQALGQGPQFIFQYYEEEERQRGNFPDRFSGHQFPNYSSELNVNALLLGDSALYLCASSPKPGANVLTFGAGSRLTVL.

This clone came up a few times. The chain combines TRBV7-9 with TRBJ1-2; TRBD1 matches at 8 bases. The CDR3 runs to 14 residues. With 6 bases clipped from V and 4 bases from J, the junction kept 7 bases outside the gene matches. Germline V gene data show CDR1 as SEHNR and CDR2 as FQNEAQ (reference sequence). The CDR3 DNA sequence: TGTGCCAGCAGTTCGGCCGGGACAGGCTATGGCTACACCTTC. Translation: CASSSAGTGYGYTF.